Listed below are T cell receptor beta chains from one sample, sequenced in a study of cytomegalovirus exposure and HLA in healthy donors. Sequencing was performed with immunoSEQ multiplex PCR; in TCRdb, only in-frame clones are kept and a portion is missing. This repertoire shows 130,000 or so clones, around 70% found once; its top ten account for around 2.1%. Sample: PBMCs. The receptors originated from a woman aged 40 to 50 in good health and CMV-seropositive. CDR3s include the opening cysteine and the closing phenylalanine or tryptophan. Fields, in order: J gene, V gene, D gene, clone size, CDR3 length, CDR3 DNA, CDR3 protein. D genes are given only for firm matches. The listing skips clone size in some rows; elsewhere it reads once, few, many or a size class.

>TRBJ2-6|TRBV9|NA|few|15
TGTGCCAGCAGCGTAGGGCCCGGGGGGGCCAACGTCCTGACTTTC
CASSVGPGGANVLTF
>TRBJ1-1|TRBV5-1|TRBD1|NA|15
TGCGCCAGCAGCTTGGGGGGACAGGGGATGGGTGAAGCTTTCTTT
CASSLGGQGMGEAFF
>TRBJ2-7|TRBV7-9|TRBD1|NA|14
TGTGCCAGCAGCACCGGACAGGGAAGCTACGAGCAGTACTTC
CASSTGQGSYEQYF
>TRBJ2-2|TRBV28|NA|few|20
TGTGCCAGCAGCGGCCTAAATACCAAGGGGGGGGGCCCCTTTACCGGGGAGCTGTTTTTT
CASSGLNTKGGGPFTGELFF
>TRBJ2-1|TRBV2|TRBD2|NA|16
TGTGCCAGCAGTCCACTAGGACTAGCGGGGAATAATGAGCAGTTCTTC
CASSPLGLAGNNEQFF
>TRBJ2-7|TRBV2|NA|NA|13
TGTGCCAGCAGCCGAGGACTCGGATACGAGCAGTACTTC
CASSRGLGYEQYF
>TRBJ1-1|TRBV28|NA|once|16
TGTGCCAGCAGTTTCCCCTTATACCCGGTTAACACTGAAGCTTTCTTT
CASSFPLYPVNTEAFF
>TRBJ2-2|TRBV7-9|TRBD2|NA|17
TGTGCCAGCAGCTTAACTGGACTAGCGGGGCTACCCGGGGAGCTGTTTTTT
CASSLTGLAGLPGELFF
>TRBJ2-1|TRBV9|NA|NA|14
TGTGCCAGCAGCGAGCTTCCCACTTACAATGAGCAGTTCTTC
CASSELPTYNEQFF
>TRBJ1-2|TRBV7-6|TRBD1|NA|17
TGTGCCAGCAGCTTAATTAGGGGGCGCAGGGCGAACTATGGCTACACCTTC
CASSLIRGRRANYGYTF
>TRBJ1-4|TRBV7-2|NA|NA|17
TGTGCCAGCAGCTTAGGTTTCCGGGGGTCGACTAATGAAAAACTGTTTTTT
CASSLGFRGSTNEKLFF
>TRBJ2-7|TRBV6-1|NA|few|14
TGTGCCAGCAGTCCAGGACTGGAAGCCTACGAGCAGTACTTC
CASSPGLEAYEQYF
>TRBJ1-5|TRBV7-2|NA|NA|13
TGTGCCAGCAGCCCCGGGGGGGGCCAGCCCCAGCATTTT
CASSPGGGQPQHF
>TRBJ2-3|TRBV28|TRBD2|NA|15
TGTGCCAGCAGTCCGCCGCGGGGGGGCACAGATACGCAGTATTTT
CASSPPRGGTDTQYF
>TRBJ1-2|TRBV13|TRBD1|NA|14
TGTGCCAGCAGCCCGGGACAGGGGTATTATGGCTACACCTTC
CASSPGQGYYGYTF
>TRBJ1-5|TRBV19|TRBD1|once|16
TGTGCCAGTAGTACCGGACAGGGGGCACCCAATCAGCCCCAGCATTTT
CASSTGQGAPNQPQHF
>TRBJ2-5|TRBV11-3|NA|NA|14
TGTGCCAGCAGCCGAGGGTCAGACCAAGAGACCCAGTACTTC
CASSRGSDQETQYF
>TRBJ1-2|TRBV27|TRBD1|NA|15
TGTGCCAGCAGTTTCCGGGACAGGCCAGCCTATGGCTACACCTTC
CASSFRDRPAYGYTF
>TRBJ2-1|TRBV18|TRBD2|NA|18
TGTGCCAGCTCACCGCCTGGACTAGCGGGGGCCAATTACAATGAGCAGTTCTTC
CASSPPGLAGANYNEQFF
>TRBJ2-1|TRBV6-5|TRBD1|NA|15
TGTGCCAGCTCACCCGGGACAGGACCCTACAATGAGCAGTTCTTC
CASSPGTGPYNEQFF
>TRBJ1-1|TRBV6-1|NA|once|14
TGTGCCAGCAAATTAGACAGGTTGAACACTGAAGCTTTCTTT
CASKLDRLNTEAFF
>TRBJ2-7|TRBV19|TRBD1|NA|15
TGTGCCAGTAGTATCGCCGGGACAGGAAATAACGAGCAGTACTTC
CASSIAGTGNNEQYF
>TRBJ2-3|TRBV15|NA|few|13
TGTGCCACCAGCATCCCCCACACAGATACGCAGTATTTT
CATSIPHTDTQYF
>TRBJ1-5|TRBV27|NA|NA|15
TGTGCCAGCGGTTTCTTCGGGGTTCCGGACCAGCCCCAGCATTTT
CASGFFGVPDQPQHF
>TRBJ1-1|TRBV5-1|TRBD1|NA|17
TGCGCCAGCAGCAGGGGGACCGACAGGGCAGGGAACACTGAAGCTTTCTTT
CASSRGTDRAGNTEAFF
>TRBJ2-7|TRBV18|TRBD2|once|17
TGTGCCAGCTCACCACCAAACAGCGGGGGAGCGACCTACGAGCAGTACTTC
CASSPPNSGGATYEQYF
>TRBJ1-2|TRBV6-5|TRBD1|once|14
TGTGCCAGCAGTGGGACAGGGGGCAACTATGGCTACACCTTC
CASSGTGGNYGYTF
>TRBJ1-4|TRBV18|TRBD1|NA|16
TGTGCCAGCTCACCACGTACAGGGGCGACTAATGAAAAACTGTTTTTT
CASSPRTGATNEKLFF
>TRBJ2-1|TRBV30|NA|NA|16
TGTGCCTGGGGGGGAGTAGGGGGTCGCTCCTACAATGAGCAGTTCTTC
CAWGGVGGRSYNEQFF
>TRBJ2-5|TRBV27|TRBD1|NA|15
TGTGCCAGCAGTTTATTTAAGACAGGGCCTGAGACCCAGTACTTC
CASSLFKTGPETQYF
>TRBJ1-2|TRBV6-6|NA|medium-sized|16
TGTGCCAGCAGGCCATTCAGGGGTTACACGCCGGATGGCTACACCTTC
CASRPFRGYTPDGYTF
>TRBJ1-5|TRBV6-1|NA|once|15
TGTGCCAGCAGTGAAACAGGGAGATCAAATCAGCCCCAGCATTTT
CASSETGRSNQPQHF
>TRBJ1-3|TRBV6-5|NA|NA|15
TGTGCCAGCACCGACTACGGAGGGTCCGGAAACACCATATATTTT
CASTDYGGSGNTIYF
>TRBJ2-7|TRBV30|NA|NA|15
TGTGCCTGGAGTCGTATAAGCGGTTACCCCTACGAGCAGTACTTC
CAWSRISGYPYEQYF
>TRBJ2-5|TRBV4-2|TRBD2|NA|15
TGTGCCAGCAGCCAAGAGTGGACTAGCGGGAAGACCCAGTACTTC
CASSQEWTSGKTQYF
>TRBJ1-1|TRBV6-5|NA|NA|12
TGTGCCAGCAGTTACGGGGGGTCAGAAGCTTTCTTT
CASSYGGSEAFF
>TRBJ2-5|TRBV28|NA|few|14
TGTGCCAGCAGTTTATCCAGGCCCCAAGAGACCCAGTACTTC
CASSLSRPQETQYF
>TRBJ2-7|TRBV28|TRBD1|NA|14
TGTGCCGGATCAGGGACAGGGGCCCCCTACGAGCAGTACTTC
CAGSGTGAPYEQYF
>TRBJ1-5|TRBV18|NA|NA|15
TGTGCCAGCTCACCACTACAGGGTGACAATCAGCCCCAGCATTTT
CASSPLQGDNQPQHF
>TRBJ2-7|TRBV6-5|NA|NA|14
TGTGCCAGCAGTTACTCCCGGGGTAGAGGCGAGCAGTACTTC
CASSYSRGRGEQYF
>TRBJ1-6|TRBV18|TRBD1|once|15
TGTGCCAGCTCGCCCTTCCGGGACAGTAATTCACCCCTCCACTTT
CASSPFRDSNSPLHF
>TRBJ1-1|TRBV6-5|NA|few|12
TGTGCGTCGACAGGCCCCTACACTGAAGCTTTCTTT
CASTGPYTEAFF
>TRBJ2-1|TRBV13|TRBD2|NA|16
TGTGCCAGCAGCTTAGGCCGTAGCGGGGGGGGCCATGAGCAGTTCTTC
CASSLGRSGGGHEQFF
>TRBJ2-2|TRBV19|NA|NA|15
TGTGCCAGTAGTATAGATCTACAGGAGACCGGGGAGCTGTTTTTT
CASSIDLQETGELFF
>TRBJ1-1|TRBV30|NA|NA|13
TGTGCCTGGAAACCCCGGGATGTCACTGAAGCTTTCTTT
CAWKPRDVTEAFF
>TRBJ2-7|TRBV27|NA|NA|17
TGTGCCAGCAGTTTCAGAGGCTTGCAGGGGATAACCTACGAGCAGTACTTC
CASSFRGLQGITYEQYF
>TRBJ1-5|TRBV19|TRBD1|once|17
TGTGCCAGTACCCTAAAGGCGCAGGGGGGAAACAATCAGCCCCAGCATTTT
CASTLKAQGGNNQPQHF